Below, 5 T cell receptor beta chains from the same sample are listed, as sequenced in a study of cytomegalovirus exposure and HLA in healthy donors. It was with 60 Vbeta and 13 Jbeta primers that the PCR ran. The assay was immunoSEQ multiplex PCR, and TCRdb's table has in-frame clones only and misses some. The table has approximately 160,000 clones, roughly 75% seen once. Material: PBMCs. Receptors were obtained from a woman aged 50 to 60 in good health and CMV-seropositive.

V and J are TRBV7-6 and TRBJ2-6; D may be TRBD2 (5 bases). Per germline, CDR1 SGHVS and CDR2 FNYEAQ. The CDR3 is made up of 14 amino acids. V dropped 7 bases and J dropped 2 bases, with 9 bases sitting between them. The CDR3 nucleotides read TGTGCCAGCACCGGAGGCCCTGGGGCCAACGTCCTGACTTTC. It codes for CASTGGPGANVLTF.

V is TRBV7-6 and J is TRBJ2-7, with D tentatively TRBD2 (5 bases). The germline V gene has CDR1 SGHVS and CDR2 FNYEAQ. V gave up 1 base and J gave up 7 bases, with 14 bases separating them. The length of the CDR3 is 14 residues. Here the CDR3 reads CASSLGNGPGEQYF. The CDR3 DNA reads TGTGCCAGCAGCTTAGGAAACGGCCCGGGGGAGCAGTACTTC.

This sequence joins TRBV9 and TRBJ2-1, with TRBD1 identical over 7 bases. This CDR3 comprises 15 residues. V shed 4 bases, J shed 9 bases, and the junction held 13 bases outside the gene matches. CDR1 is SGDLS and CDR2 is YYNGEE in the germline V gene. CDR3 sequence (DNA): TGTGCCAGCAGCAGAACCGGGACAGTCGTCGGTGAGCAGTTCTTC. Amino acids: CASSRTGTVVGEQFF.

The CDR3 is CASSERWASKGYTF. The CDR3 coding sequence is TGTGCCAGCAGTGAAAGATGGGCCTCGAAGGGCTACACCTTC. This chain connects TRBV6-1 to TRBJ1-2; D unresolved. V lost 2 bases and J 8 bases, leaving 15 bases between the germline ends. Per germline, CDR1 MNHNS and CDR2 SASEGT. This CDR3 has 14 amino acids.

The chain has TRBV2 and TRBJ2-7; tentative D call: TRBD2 (5 bases). CDR3 length: 16 amino acids. CDR1 and CDR2 (germline): SNHLY, FYNNEI. V lost 6 bases and J 0 bases, leaving 18 bases between the germline ends. The CDR3 nucleotides read TGTGCCAGCAGCCACGGTTCGGGGAGCAGCTCCTACGAGCAGTACTTC. Its protein is CASSHGSGSSSYEQYF. The complete variable domain, with remaining parts taken from reference TRBV2 and TRBJ2-7, reads EPEVTQTPSHQVTQMGQEVILRCVPISNHLYFYWYRQILGQKVEFLVSFYNNEISEKSEIFDDQFSVERPDGSNFTLKIRSTKLEDSAMYFCASSHGSGSSSYEQYFGPGTRLTVT.